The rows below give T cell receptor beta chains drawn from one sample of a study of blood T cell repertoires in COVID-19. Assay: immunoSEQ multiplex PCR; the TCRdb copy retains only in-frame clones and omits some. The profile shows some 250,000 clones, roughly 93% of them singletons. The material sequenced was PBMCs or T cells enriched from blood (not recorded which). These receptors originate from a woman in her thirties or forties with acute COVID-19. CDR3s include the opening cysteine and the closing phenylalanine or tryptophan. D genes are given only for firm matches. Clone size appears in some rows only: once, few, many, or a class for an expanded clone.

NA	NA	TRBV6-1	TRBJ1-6	TGTGCCAGCAGTGAGGCGACCGGGAATTCACCCCTCCACTTT	CASSEATGNSPLHF
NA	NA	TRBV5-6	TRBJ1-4	TGTGCCAGCAGCTATATAGGCGGTGAAAAACTGTTTTTT	CASSYIGGEKLFF
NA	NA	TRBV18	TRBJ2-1	TGTGCCAGCTCACCCCAACCAGCATCGACAGCCTACAATGAGCAGTTCTTC	CASSPQPASTAYNEQFF
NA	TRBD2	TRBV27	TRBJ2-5	TGTGCCAGCAGCTCTTACAAGGGACTAGCGGGAGATATAGAGACCCAGTACTTC	CASSSYKGLAGDIETQYF
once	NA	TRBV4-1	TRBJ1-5	TGCGCCAGCAGCCAAGCGGGGGGCAATCAGCCCCAGCATTTT	CASSQAGGNQPQHF
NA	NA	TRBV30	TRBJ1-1	TGTGCCTGGAGTCCGGGGTGGGACACTGAAGCTTTCTTT	CAWSPGWDTEAFF
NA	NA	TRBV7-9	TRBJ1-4	TGTGCCAGCAGCTCCTGGACAAATCGTAATGAAAAACTGTTTTTT	CASSSWTNRNEKLFF
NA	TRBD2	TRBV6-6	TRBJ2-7	TGTGCCAGCACGACTAGCGGGGGGACCTACGAGCAGTACTTC	CASTTSGGTYEQYF
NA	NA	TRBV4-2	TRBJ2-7	TGTGCCAGCAGCCCAGATCTGGGCTCCTCGTCCTACGAGCAGTACTTC	CASSPDLGSSSYEQYF
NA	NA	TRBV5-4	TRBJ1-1	TGTGCCAGCAGCTTTGGCCAAGGGGTGGCGAACACTGAAGCTTTCTTT	CASSFGQGVANTEAFF
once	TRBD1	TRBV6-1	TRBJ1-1	TGTGCCAGCAGTTCCATACAGGGGTTTAACACTGAAGCTTTCTTT	CASSSIQGFNTEAFF
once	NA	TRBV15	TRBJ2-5	TGTGCCACCAGCGGAGGGGGTGGCACAGGGGAGACCCAGTACTTC	CATSGGGGTGETQYF
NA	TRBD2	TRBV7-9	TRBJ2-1	TGTGCCAGCAGCCCAAGGGGGACTAGGGCGGGTGAGCAGTTCTTC	CASSPRGTRAGEQFF
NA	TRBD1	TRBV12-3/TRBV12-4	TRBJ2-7	TGTGCCAGCCGGGACAGGGGCACCTACGAGCAGTACTTC	CASRDRGTYEQYF
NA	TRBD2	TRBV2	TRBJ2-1	TGTGCCAGCAGTGACGAGGGACTAGCCTCCTACAATGAGCAGTTCTTC	CASSDEGLASYNEQFF
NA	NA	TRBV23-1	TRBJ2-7	TGCGCCAGCAGTCAATCGGGGCTGTCAGGGTCCGACGAGCAGTACTTC	CASSQSGLSGSDEQYF
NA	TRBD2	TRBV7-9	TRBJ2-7	TGTGCCAGCAGCTCGGCACTAGCGGGGGGCCACGAGCAGTACTTC	CASSSALAGGHEQYF
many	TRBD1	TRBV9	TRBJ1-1	TGTGCCAGCAGCGGACGACAGGGCCGCCGCACTGAAGCTTTCTTT	CASSGRQGRRTEAFF
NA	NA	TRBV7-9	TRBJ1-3	TGTGCCAGCAGCTCCACGAGGAGGGGAGGTGAAGGAAACACCATATATTTT	CASSSTRRGGEGNTIYF
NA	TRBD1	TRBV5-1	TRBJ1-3	TGCGCCAGCAGCCTGGGACAGCCACCTGGAAACACCATATATTTT	CASSLGQPPGNTIYF
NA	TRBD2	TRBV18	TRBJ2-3	TGTGCCAGCTCACGGGGGGGTCCAGATACGCAGTATTTT	CASSRGGPDTQYF
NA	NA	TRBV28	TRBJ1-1	TGTGCCAGCAGTTTAGGGGCCGTCGTCCGTGCAGCAGGGCAGAACACTGAAGCTTTCTTT	CASSLGAVVRAAGQNTEAFF
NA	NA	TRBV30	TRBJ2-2	TGTGCCTGGAGTATCGCCGGGGAGCTGTTTTTT	CAWSIAGELFF
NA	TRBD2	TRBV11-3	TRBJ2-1	TGTGCCAGCAGCCAGCGGGGGAAAAACAATGAGCAGTTCTTC	CASSQRGKNNEQFF
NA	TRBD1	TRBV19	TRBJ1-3	TGTGCCAGTAGTTCCCCAGGGGGACGAACTGGAAACACCATATATTTT	CASSSPGGRTGNTIYF
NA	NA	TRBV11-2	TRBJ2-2	TGTGCCAGCAGCTTCACAGGGTTTCCGAACACCGGGGAGCTGTTTTTT	CASSFTGFPNTGELFF
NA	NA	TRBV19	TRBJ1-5	TGTGCCAGTAGTACCCAGGACACCAATCAGCCCCAGCATTTT	CASSTQDTNQPQHF
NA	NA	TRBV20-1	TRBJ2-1	TGCAGTGCTAGTATCGGACTAAACAATGAGCAGTTCTTC	CSASIGLNNEQFF
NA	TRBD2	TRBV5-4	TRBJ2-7	TGTGCCAGCAGCTTGGGAAGCGGGAGTCCCTACGAGCAGTACTTC	CASSLGSGSPYEQYF
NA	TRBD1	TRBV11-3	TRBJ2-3	TGTGCCAGCAGCTTAGGGGGGTCCGGGACAGGGCGCAGGGCAGATACGCAGTATTTT	CASSLGGSGTGRRADTQYF
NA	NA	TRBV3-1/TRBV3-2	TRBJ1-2	TGTGCCAGCAGCCAAGAGGGCGGGGTTCGGAATGGCTACACCTTC	CASSQEGGVRNGYTF
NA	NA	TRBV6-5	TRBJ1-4	TGTGCCAGTAAGACTCAGGGATACAATGAAAAACTGTTTTTT	CASKTQGYNEKLFF
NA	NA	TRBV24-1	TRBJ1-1	TGTGCCACCAGTGATTTTAGGGGAAGCGCTTTCTTT	CATSDFRGSAFF
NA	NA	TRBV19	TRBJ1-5	TGTGCCAGTAACCAGGGGAATCAGCCCCAGCATTTT	CASNQGNQPQHF
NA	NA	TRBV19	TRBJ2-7	TGTGCCAGTAGTATCTCTCTGGGGCGGGACTACGAGCAGTACTTC	CASSISLGRDYEQYF
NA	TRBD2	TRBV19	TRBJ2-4	TGTGCCAGTAGTATGGGTGCCGGGGGGGCTCTTAGGAGCATTCAGTACTTC	CASSMGAGGALRSIQYF
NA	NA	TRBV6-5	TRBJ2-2	TGTGCCAGCGAGGGGGTGATGGGCGGGGAGCTGTTTTTT	CASEGVMGGELFF
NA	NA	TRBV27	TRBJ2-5	TGTGCCAGCAGGCCCGAGGGACTCATCAGGGCGTCCCAGTACTTC	CASRPEGLIRASQYF
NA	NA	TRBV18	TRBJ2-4	TGTGCCAGCTCCCCGGGTTCCTTAGCCAAAAACATTCAGTACTTC	CASSPGSLAKNIQYF
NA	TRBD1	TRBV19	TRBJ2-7	TGTGCCAGTAGTATTGGAGGACAGGTCTACTACGAGCAGTACTTC	CASSIGGQVYYEQYF
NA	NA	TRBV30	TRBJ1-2	TGTGCCTGGGGATTGGCTGGCTATGGCTACACCTTC	CAWGLAGYGYTF
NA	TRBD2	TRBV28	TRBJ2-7	TGTGCCAGCAGTTTAGCGGGAGGGTCCCCCTCCTACGAGCAGTACTTC	CASSLAGGSPSYEQYF